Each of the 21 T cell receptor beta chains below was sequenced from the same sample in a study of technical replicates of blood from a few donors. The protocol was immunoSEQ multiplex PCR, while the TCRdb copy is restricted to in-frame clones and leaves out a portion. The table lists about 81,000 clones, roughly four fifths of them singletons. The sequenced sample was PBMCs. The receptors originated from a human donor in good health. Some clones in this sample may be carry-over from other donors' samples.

The CDR3 coding sequence is TGTGCCATCAGTGCGGGACAGCAAGAGACCCAGTACTTC. This sequence encodes CAISAGQQETQYF. This chain joins TRBV10-3 and TRBJ2-5; 7 bases align to TRBD1. The germline V gene encodes CDR1 ENHRY and CDR2 SYGVKD. The CDR3 contains 13 residues. The junction had 1 base not matched to a gene; V was cut back by 4 bases and J by 2 bases.

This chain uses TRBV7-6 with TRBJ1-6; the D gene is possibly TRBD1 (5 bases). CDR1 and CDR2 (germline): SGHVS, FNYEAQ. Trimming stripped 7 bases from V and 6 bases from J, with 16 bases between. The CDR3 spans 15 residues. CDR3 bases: TGTGCCAGCAAAGCTGATGGGGGGGGTAATTCACCCCTCCACTTT. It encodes CASKADGGGNSPLHF.

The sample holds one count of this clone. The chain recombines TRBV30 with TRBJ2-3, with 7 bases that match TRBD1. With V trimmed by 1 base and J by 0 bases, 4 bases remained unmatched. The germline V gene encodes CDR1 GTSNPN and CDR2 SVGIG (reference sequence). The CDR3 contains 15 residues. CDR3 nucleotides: TGTGCCTGGAGTGGGGGACAGCCTAGCACAGATACGCAGTATTTT. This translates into CAWSGGQPSTDTQYF.

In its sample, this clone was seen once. The CDR3 region is CASSEESGTSDTQYF. For the CDR3, the DNA is TGTGCCAGCAGTGAGGAGTCAGGGACTTCAGATACGCAGTATTTT. The chain couples TRBV2 to TRBJ2-3; D possibly corresponds to TRBD2 (6 bases). V gave up 3 bases and J gave up 4 bases, with 14 bases separating them. Germline lookup yields CDR1 SNHLY and CDR2 FYNNEI. CDR3 length: 15 amino acids.

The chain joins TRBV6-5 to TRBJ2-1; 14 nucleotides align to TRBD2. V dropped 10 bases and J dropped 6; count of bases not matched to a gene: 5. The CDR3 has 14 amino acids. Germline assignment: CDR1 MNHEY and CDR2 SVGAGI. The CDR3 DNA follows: TGTGCCATCGGGACTAGCGGGAGACTCAATGAGCAGTTCTTC. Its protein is CAIGTSGRLNEQFF.

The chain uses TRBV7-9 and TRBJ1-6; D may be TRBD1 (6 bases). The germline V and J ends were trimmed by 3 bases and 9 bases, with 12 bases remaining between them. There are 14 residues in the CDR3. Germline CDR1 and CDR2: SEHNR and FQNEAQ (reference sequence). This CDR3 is CASSFEGEGSPLHF. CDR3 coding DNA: TGTGCCAGCAGCTTCGAGGGGGAGGGTTCACCCCTCCACTTT.

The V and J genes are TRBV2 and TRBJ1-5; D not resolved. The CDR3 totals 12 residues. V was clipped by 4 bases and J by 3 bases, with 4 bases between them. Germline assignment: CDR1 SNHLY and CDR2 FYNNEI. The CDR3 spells CASSVYNQPQHF. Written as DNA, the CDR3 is TGTGCCAGCAGTGTATACAATCAGCCCCAGCATTTT.

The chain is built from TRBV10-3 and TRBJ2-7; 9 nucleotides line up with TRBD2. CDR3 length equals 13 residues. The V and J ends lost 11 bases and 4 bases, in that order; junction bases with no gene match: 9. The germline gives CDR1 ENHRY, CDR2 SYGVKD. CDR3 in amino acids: CASSGREGYEQYF. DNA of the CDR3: TGTGCCTCATCAGGGCGGGAGGGTTACGAGCAGTACTTC.

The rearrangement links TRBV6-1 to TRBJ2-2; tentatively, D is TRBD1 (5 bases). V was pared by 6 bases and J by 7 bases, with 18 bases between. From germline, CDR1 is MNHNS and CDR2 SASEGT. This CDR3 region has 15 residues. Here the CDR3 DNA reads TGTGCCAGCAGCCGAGAAGTCAGGGCGGACGGGGAGCTGTTTTTT. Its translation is CASSREVRADGELFF.

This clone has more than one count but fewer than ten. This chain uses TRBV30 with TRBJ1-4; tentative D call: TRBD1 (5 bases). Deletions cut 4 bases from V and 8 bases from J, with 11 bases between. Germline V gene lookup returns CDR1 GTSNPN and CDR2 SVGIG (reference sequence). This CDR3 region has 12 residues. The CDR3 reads CAWNRRREKLFF. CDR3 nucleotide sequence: TGTGCCTGGAACAGGAGAAGGGAAAAACTGTTTTTT.

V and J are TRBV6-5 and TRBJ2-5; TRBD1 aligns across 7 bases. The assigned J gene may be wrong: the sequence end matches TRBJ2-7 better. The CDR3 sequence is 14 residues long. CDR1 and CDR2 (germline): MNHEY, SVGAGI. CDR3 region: CASSLRGPRYEQYF. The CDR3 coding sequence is TGTGCCAGCAGTTTGAGGGGGCCCCGTTACGAGCAGTACTTC.

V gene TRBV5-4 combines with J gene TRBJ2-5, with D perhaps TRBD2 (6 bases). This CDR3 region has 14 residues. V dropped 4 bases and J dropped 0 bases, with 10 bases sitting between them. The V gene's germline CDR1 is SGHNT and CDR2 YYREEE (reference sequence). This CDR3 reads CASSMRGNQETQYF. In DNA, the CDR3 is TGTGCCAGCAGCATGCGGGGAAACCAAGAGACCCAGTACTTC.

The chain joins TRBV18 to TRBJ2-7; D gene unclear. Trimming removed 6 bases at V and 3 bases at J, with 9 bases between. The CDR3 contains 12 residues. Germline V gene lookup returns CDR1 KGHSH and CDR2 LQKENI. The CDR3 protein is CASSPTVYEQYF. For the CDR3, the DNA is TGTGCCAGCTCTCCTACGGTCTACGAGCAGTACTTC. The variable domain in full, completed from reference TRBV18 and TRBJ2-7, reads NAGVMQNPRHLVRRRGQEARLRCSPMKGHSHVYWYRQLPEEGLKFMVYLQKENIIDESGMPKERFSAEFPKEGPSILRIQQVVRGDSAAYFCASSPTVYEQYFGPGTRLTVT.

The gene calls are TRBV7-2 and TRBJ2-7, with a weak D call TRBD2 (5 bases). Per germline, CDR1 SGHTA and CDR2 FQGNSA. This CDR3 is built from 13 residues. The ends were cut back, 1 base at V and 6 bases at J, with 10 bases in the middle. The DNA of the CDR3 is TGTGCCAGCAGCTTAGAAGAGGGAGCCGAGCAGTACTTC. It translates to CASSLEEGAEQYF.

CDR3 sequence reads: CASSVRGRGVNTEAFF. Here the CDR3 DNA reads TGTGCCAGCAGCGTGAGGGGGCGCGGGGTGAACACTGAAGCTTTCTTT. The chain recombines TRBV5-4 with TRBJ1-1; 7 bases map to TRBD1. The CDR3 totals 16 residues. Germline CDR1 is SGHNT and CDR2 is YYREEE (reference sequence). The ends lost 4 bases at V and 0 bases at J; junction bases unmatched: 9. The variable domain in full, with the rest retrieved from reference TRBV5-4 and TRBJ1-1, is ETGVTQSPTHLIKTRGQQVTLRCSSQSGHNTVSWYQQALGQGPQFIFQYYREEENGRGNFPPRFSGLQFPNYSSELNVNALELDDSALYLCASSVRGRGVNTEAFFGQGTRLTVV.

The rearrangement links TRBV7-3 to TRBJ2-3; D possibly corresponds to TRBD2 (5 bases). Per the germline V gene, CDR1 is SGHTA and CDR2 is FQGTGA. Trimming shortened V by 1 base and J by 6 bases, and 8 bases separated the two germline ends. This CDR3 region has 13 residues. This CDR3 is CASSLIPGDTQYF. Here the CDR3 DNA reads TGTGCCAGCAGCTTAATTCCGGGGGATACGCAGTATTTT.

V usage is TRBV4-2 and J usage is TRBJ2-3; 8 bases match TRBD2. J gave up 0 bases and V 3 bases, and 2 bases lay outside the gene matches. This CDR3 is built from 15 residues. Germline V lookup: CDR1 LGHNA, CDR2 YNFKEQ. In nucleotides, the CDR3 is TGTGCCAGCAGCCAGGCTAGCGGGAGCACAGATACGCAGTATTTT. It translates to CASSQASGSTDTQYF.

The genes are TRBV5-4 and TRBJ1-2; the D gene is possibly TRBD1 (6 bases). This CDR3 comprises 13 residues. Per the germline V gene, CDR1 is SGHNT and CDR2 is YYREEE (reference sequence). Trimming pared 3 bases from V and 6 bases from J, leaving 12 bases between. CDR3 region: CASSSDRRNGYTF. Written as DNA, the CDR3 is TGTGCCAGCAGCTCCGACAGGCGAAATGGCTACACCTTC.

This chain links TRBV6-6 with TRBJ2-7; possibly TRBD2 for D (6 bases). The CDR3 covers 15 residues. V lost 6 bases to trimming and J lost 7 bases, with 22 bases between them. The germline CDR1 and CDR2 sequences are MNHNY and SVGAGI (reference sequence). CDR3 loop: CASSLRGNPYEEQYF. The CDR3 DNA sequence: TGTGCCAGCAGCCTCCGGGGGAACCCCTACGAAGAGCAGTACTTC.

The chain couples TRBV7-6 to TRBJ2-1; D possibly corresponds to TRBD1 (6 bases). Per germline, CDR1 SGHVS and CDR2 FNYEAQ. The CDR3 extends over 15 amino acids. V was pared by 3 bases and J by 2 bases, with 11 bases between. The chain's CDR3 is CASSFETGTYNEQFF. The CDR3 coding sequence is TGTGCCAGCAGCTTCGAAACAGGGACCTACAATGAGCAGTTCTTC. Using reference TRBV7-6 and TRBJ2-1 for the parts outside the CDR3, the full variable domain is GAGVSQSPRYKVTKRGQDVALRCDPISGHVSLYWYRQALGQGPEFLTYFNYEAQQDKSGLPNDRFSAERPEGSISTLTIQRTEQRDSAMYRCASSFETGTYNEQFFGPGTRLTVL.

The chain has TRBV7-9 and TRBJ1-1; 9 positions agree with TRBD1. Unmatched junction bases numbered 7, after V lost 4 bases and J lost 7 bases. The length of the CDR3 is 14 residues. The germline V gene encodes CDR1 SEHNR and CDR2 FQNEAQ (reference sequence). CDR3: CASSSRDRADEAFF. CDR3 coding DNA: TGTGCCAGCAGCTCAAGGGACAGGGCAGATGAAGCTTTCTTT.